The 19 T cell receptor beta chains below all came from one sample that was sequenced in a study of regulatory T cells in long-lasting Graves disease. Construction of TCR beta libraries relied on iRepertoire HTBI primers and on Arm-PCR targeting CDR3 regions. TCRdb passed the multiplex PCR reads through MiXCR, listing each CDR3 protein once. The sample records approximately 350,000 distinct CDR3 sequences, about an eighth being singletons. Time point here: newly diagnosed GD, antithyroid drugs for less than 3 months. Preparation of the TCR library used RNA extracted from PBMCs. These same records also appear under a second study, on T cells in Graves' hyperthyroidism and ophthalmopathy.

The specimen comprised peripheral blood mononuclear cells (PBMCs), sampled at new diagnosis, from a patient treated with antithyroid drugs. These receptor sequences come from a woman under 30 with Graves disease.

The table lists this clonotype with a few counts. This chain joins TRBV6-1 and TRBJ2-1; possibly TRBD1 for D (6 bases). The CDR3 spans 16 residues. Trimming shortened V by 6 bases and J by 5 bases, and 20 bases separated the two germline ends. The V gene's germline CDR1 is MNHNS and CDR2 SASEGT. The CDR3 reads CASRDSGYVLDNEQFF. CDR3 DNA: TGTGCCAGCAGGGACAGTGGCTACGTTTTAGACAATGAGCAGTTCTTC.

This clonotype was recorded many times. V usage is TRBV27 and J usage is TRBJ2-1; the match to TRBD2 covers 11 bases. Germline V CDR1 and CDR2: MNHEY, SMNVEV (reference sequence). V trimming: 8 bases; J trimming: 8 bases; junction bases outside the gene matches: 8. The length of the CDR3 is 14 residues. The CDR3 protein is CASQLAGVMDEQFF. The CDR3 DNA follows: TGTGCCAGCCAACTAGCGGGAGTAATGGATGAGCAGTTCTTC.

Many counts were recorded for this clonotype. The V and J genes are TRBV6-5 and TRBJ2-1; a weak D match, TRBD2 (6 bases). The V gene lost 2 bases and the J gene lost 10 bases, with 21 bases spanning the gap. This CDR3 is built from 16 residues. Germline V CDR1 and CDR2: MNHEY, SVGAGI. The CDR3 is CASSYGAGWEVMEQFF. The CDR3 bases are TGTGCCAGCAGTTACGGGGCGGGATGGGAAGTAATGGAGCAGTTCTTC.

This chain connects TRBV18 to TRBJ2-2; 7 nucleotides match TRBD1. The CDR3 sequence is 16 residues long. From germline, CDR1 is KGHSH and CDR2 LQKENI. V dropped 2 bases and J dropped 3; count of bases not matched to a gene: 6. CDR3 in DNA: TGTGCCAGCTCACCATTTGGGACAGCCGACACCGGGGAGCTGTTTTTT. Translating gives CASSPFGTADTGELFF.

About this clonotype: This sequence may be a read error, since a much larger clone differs from it by one base. It is likely a read error, because the conserved phenylalanine at the end of the CDR3 is missing. The V call is TRBV6-1, the J call TRBJ2-1, with TRBD2 matching over 7 bases. Germline CDR1 reads MNHNS; CDR2 reads SASEGT. The CDR3 is 13 residues long. Trimming removed 5 bases from V and 8 bases from J; junction bases left unmatched: 6. The CDR3 region has the DNA TGTGCCAGCAGTAACCTACTAGCGTATGAGCAGTTCCTC. Encoded protein: CASSNLLAYEQFL.

This clonotype was found a few times. The chain is built from TRBV20-1 and TRBJ2-3, with TRBD1 matching 9 bases. Looked up from germline, CDR1 is DFQATT and CDR2 is SNEGSKA (reference sequence). The CDR3 runs to 14 residues. J lost 6 bases, V lost 6 bases, and 10 bases had no gene match. The CDR3 DNA follows: TGCAGTGCGCATGACAGGGGGAGTTGGGATACGCAGTATTTT. As protein: CSAHDRGSWDTQYF.

J is TRBJ2-2 and V is TRBV7-9; D is unclear. Germline V CDR1 and CDR2: SEHNR, FQNEAQ (reference sequence). V was pared by 3 bases and J by 9 bases, with 2 bases between. The CDR3 runs 10 residues. The CDR3 DNA is TGTGCCAGCAGCTTCAGGGAGCTGTTTTTT. As protein: CASSFRELFF.

This clonotype came up many times. The CDR3 DNA follows: TGCGCCAGCAGCTCGACAGGGAACTATGGCTACACCTTC. Its protein is CASSSTGNYGYTF. This chain joins TRBV5-1 and TRBJ1-2; 7 bases agree with TRBD1. Looked up from germline, CDR1 is SGHRS and CDR2 is YFSETQ. This CDR3 is 13 amino acids long. V shed 3 bases and J 2 bases; nucleotides not matched to a gene: 1.

V usage is TRBV15 and J usage is TRBJ1-6; D is undetermined. The CDR3 is 18 amino acids. Trimming left V 5 bases short and J 0 bases short, with 17 bases between. Germline loops: CDR1 LNHNV, CDR2 YYDKDF (reference sequence). CDR3 amino acids: CATSVRSPVSSYNSPLHF. The CDR3, as DNA: TGTGCCACCAGCGTCCGCTCCCCCGTTAGCTCCTATAATTCACCCCTCCACTTT. The full variable domain, completed using reference TRBV15 and TRBJ1-6, is DAMVIQNPRYQVTQFGKPVTLSCSQTLNHNVMYWYQQKSSQAPKLLFHYYDKDFNNEADTPDNFQSRRPNTSFCFLDIRSPGLGDTAMYLCATSVRSPVSSYNSPLHFGNGTRLTVT.

On this clonotype: A read error may explain this, as a much larger clone is one base away. CDR3 nucleotides: TGTGCCGGCAGCCCGATGTGGACAGGCTACGAGCAGTACTTC. Protein sequence: CAGSPMWTGYEQYF. This chain joins TRBV11-2 and TRBJ2-7; 7 bases agree with TRBD1. Germline CDR1 and CDR2: SGHAT and FQNNGV. CDR3 size: 14 residues.

This clonotype was seen repeatedly, ten times or more. The chain uses TRBV6-1 and TRBJ2-2; 7 positions agree with TRBD1. This CDR3 comprises 13 residues. Per germline, CDR1 MNHNS and CDR2 SASEGT. After removal of 8 bases from V and 1 base from J, the junction contained 1 base not matched to a gene. The CDR3 nucleotides are TGTGCCAGCGGGACAGTGAACACCGGGGAGCTGTTTTTT. This translates into CASGTVNTGELFF.

This clonotype was counted many times. V is TRBV11-1 and J is TRBJ2-2; D is ambiguous. CDR1 is SGHAT, CDR2 FQDESV, per germline (reference sequence). V was cut by 3 bases and J by 8 bases, with 7 bases left in between. The CDR3 loop spans 12 amino acids. The CDR3 DNA follows: TGTGCCAGCAGCTTGCGAAGGGGGGAGCTGTTTTTT. As protein: CASSLRRGELFF.

This clonotype was seen many times. The rearrangement joins TRBV7-2 to TRBJ2-1; the D gene is possibly TRBD2 (6 bases). CDR1 is SGHTA, CDR2 FQGNSA, per germline. V lost 6 bases, J lost 3 bases, and 9 bases lay in between. The length of the CDR3 is 13 residues. This chain's CDR3 is CASRTGGYNEQFF. CDR3 in DNA: TGTGCCAGCAGGACCGGGGGCTACAATGAGCAGTTCTTC.

This clonotype was recorded only once. The chain uses TRBV19 and TRBJ2-6; D is possibly TRBD1 (6 bases). Germline assignment: CDR1 LNHDA and CDR2 SQIVND (reference sequence). V lost 7 bases and J 0 bases, leaving 19 bases between the germline ends. CDR3 length equals 18 residues. The CDR3 loop reads CASTRIPGHSSGANVLTF. CDR3 bases: TGTGCCAGTACTAGAATCCCGGGACACAGCTCTGGGGCCAACGTCCTGACTTTC.

This clonotype was seen at least ten times. This chain joins TRBV7-9 and TRBJ2-1; 12 bases are shared with TRBD2. CDR3 length: 16 amino acids. Trimming removed 5 bases from V and 8 bases from J; junction bases left unmatched: 10. The germline V gene encodes CDR1 SEHNR and CDR2 FQNEAQ (reference sequence). This CDR3 reads CASSLEALAGGDEQFF. The CDR3 nucleotides are TGTGCCAGCAGCCTAGAGGCCCTAGCGGGAGGGGATGAGCAGTTCTTC.

For this clonotype: This may be a read error: a much more frequent sequence differs by one nucleotide. V usage is TRBV3-1 and J usage is TRBJ2-1; D remains ambiguous. The J call may be wrong; the DNA end is better matched by TRBJ2-5. The germline V gene has CDR1 LGHDT and CDR2 YNNKEL (reference sequence). The CDR3 has 13 amino acids. The CDR3 sequence: CASSPPPVETQYF. The CDR3 nucleotides read TGTGCCAGCAGTCCCCCCCCCGTCGAGACCCAGTACTTC.

This clonotype showed up many times. The V gene is TRBV11-2, the J gene TRBJ2-5, with D perhaps TRBD1 (5 bases). V was clipped by 1 base and J by 5 bases, with 8 bases between them. The V gene's germline CDR1 is SGHAT and CDR2 FQNNGV. This CDR3 is built from 13 residues. CDR3 nucleotide sequence: TGTGCCAGCAGCTTAGGGGGCGTCGAGACCCAGTACTTC. Translated: CASSLGGVETQYF.

Notes on this clonotype: A read error is possible here, since a much larger clone lies one base away. This chain joins TRBV6-1 and TRBJ2-5; the D gene could be TRBD1 or TRBD2 (5 bases each). Germline V CDR1 and CDR2: MNHNS, SASEGT. The CDR3 is made up of 13 amino acids. The CDR3 nucleotides read TGTGCCAGCAGTTACCAGGCAGTAAGGGACCAGTGCTTC. Translating it yields CASSYQAVRDQCF.

The sample holds many counts of this clonotype. V is TRBV7-9 and J is TRBJ1-1, with D maybe TRBD1 (5 bases). Trimming took 6 bases from V and 5 from J, leaving 19 bases between them. Germline loops: CDR1 SEHNR, CDR2 FQNEAQ (reference sequence). The CDR3 totals 15 residues. The CDR3 DNA follows: TGTGCCAGCAGTTCCCGGCCGGCAGGGAGGACTGAAGCTTTCTTT. Translated, it gives CASSSRPAGRTEAFF.